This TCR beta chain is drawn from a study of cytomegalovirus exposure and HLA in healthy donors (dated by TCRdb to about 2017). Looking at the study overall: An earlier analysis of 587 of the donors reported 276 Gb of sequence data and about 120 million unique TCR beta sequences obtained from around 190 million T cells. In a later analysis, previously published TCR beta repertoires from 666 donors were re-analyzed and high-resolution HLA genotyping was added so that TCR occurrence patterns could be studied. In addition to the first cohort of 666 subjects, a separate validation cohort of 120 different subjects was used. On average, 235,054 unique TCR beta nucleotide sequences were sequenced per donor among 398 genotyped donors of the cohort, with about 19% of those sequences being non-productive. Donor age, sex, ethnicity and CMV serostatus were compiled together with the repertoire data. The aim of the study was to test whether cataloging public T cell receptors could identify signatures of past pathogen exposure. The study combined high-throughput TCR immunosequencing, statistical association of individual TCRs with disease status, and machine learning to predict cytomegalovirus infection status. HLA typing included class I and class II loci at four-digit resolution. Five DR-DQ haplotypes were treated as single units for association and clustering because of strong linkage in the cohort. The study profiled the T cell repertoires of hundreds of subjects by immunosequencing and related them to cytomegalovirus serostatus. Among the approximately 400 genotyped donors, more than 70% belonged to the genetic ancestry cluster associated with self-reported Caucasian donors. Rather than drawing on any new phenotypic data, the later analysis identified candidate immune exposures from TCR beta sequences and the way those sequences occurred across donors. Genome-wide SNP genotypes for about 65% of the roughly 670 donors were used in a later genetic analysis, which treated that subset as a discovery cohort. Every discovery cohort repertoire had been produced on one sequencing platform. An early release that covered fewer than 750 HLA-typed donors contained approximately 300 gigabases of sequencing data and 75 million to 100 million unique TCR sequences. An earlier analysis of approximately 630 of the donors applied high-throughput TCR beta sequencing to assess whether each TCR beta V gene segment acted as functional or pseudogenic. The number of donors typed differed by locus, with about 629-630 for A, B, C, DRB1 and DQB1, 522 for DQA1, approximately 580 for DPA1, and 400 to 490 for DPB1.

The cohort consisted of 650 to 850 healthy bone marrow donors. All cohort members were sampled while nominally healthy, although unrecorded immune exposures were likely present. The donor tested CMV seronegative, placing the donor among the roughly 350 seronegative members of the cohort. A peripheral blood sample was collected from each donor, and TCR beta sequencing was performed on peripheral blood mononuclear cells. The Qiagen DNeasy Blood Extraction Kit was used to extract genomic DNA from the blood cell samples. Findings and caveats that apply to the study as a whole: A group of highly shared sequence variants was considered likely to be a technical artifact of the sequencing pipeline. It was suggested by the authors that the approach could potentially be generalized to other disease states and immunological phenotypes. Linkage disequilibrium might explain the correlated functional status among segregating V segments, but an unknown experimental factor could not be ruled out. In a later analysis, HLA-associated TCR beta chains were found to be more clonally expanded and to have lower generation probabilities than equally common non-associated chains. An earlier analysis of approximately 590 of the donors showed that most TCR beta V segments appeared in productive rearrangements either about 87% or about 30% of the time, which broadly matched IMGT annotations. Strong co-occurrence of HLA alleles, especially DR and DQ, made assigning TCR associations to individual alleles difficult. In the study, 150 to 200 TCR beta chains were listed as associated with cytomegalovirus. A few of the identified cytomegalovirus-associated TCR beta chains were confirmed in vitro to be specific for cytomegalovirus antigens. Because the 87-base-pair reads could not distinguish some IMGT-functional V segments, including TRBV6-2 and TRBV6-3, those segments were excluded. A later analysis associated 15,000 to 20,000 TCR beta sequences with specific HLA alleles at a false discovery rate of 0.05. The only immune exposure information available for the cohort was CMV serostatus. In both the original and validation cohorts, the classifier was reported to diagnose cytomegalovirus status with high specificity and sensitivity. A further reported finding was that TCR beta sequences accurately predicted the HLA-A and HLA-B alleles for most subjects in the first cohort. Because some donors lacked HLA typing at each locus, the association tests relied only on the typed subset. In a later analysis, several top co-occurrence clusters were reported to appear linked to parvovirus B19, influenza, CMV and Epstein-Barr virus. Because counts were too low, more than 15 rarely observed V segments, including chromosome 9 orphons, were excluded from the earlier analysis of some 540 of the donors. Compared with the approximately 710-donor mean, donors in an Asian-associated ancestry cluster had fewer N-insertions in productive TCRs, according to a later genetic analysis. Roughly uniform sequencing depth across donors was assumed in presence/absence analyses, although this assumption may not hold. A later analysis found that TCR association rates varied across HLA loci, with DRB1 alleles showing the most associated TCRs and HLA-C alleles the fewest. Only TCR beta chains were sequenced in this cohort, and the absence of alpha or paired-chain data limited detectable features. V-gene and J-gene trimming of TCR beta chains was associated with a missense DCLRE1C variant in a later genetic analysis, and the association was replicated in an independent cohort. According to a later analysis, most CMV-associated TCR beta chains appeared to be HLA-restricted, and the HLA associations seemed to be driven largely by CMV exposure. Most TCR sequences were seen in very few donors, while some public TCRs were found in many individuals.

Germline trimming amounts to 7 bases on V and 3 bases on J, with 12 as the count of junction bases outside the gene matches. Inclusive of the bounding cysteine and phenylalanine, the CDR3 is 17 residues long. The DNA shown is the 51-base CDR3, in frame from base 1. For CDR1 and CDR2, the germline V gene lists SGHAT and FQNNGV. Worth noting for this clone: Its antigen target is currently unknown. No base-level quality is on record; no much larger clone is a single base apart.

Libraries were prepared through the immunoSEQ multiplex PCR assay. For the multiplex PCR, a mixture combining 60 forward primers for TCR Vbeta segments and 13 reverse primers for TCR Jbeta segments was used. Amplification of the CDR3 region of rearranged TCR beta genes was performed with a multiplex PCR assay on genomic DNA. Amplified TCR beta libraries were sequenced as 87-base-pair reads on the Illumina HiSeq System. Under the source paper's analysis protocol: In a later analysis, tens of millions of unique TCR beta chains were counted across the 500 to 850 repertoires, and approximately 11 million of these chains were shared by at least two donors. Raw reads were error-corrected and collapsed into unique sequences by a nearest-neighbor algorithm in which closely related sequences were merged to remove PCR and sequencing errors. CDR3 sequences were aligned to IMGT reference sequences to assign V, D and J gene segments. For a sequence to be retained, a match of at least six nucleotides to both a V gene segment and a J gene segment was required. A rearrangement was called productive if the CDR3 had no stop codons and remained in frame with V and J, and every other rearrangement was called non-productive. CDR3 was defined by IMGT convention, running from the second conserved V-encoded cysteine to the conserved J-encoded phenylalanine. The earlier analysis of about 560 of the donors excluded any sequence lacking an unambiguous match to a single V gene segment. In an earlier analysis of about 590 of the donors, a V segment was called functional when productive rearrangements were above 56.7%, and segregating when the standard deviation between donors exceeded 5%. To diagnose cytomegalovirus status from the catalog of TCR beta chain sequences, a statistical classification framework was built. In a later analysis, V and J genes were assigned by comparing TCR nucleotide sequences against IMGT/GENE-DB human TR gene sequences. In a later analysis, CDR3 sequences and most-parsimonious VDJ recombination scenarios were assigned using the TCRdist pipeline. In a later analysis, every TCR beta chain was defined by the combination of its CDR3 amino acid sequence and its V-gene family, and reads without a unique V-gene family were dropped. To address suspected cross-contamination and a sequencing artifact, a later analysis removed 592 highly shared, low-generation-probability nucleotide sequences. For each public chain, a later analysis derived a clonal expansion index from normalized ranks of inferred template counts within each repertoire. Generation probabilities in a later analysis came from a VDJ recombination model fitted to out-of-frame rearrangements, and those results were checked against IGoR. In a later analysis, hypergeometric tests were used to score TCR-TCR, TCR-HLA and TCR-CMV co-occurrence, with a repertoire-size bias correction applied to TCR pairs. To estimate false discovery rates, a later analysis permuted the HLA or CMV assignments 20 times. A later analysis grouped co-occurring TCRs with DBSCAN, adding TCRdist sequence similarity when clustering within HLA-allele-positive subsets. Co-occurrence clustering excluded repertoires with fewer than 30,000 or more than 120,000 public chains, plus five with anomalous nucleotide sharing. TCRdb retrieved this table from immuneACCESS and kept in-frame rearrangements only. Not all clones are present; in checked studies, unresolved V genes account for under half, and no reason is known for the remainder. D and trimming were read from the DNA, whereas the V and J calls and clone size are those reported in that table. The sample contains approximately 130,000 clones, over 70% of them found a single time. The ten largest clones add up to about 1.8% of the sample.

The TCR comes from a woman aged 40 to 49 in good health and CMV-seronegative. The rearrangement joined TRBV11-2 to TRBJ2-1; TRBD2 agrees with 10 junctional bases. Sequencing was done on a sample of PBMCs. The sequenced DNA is TGTGCCAGCATCTTGGGGGGAGCGGGAGGGAACTACAATGAGCAGTTCTTC. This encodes CASILGGAGGNYNEQFF. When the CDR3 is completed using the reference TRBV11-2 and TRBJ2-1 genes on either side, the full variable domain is EAGVAQSPRYKIIEKRQSVAFWCNPISGHATLYWYQQILGQGPKLLIQFQNNGVVDDSQLPKDRFSAERLKGVDSTLKIQPAKLEDSAVYLCASILGGAGGNYNEQFFGPGTRLTVL.